The 22 T cell receptor beta chains below were found in one sample sequenced in a study of T cells in Graves' hyperthyroidism and ophthalmopathy. TCR beta CDR3 regions were amplified from RNA. The TCR CDR3 was amplified in a first-round RT-PCR using the HTBI primer set. TCRdb itself ran the multiplex PCR reads through MiXCR, one entry per CDR3 protein. The profile covers a few hundred thousand distinct CDR3 sequences, with about an eighth appearing a single time and approximately 5.3% taken by the ten largest. The sample comprised blood. The receptors stem from a woman under 30 with Graves' hyperthyroidism.

For the CDR3, the DNA is TGTGCCAGCAGCCCCGGGACAGGACGGGAAAAACTGTTTTTT. This codes for CASSPGTGREKLFF. This chain connects TRBV7-9 to TRBJ1-4; TRBD1 matches at 8 bases. With 5 bases clipped from V and 8 bases from J, the junction kept 7 bases outside the gene matches. Germline V lookup: CDR1 SEHNR, CDR2 FQNEAQ (reference sequence). The CDR3 has 14 residues.

This rearrangement joins TRBV11-2 to TRBJ1-3, with D possibly matching TRBD1 (5 bases). The CDR3 contains 15 residues. From germline, CDR1 is SGHAT and CDR2 FQNNGV. Trimming took 0 bases from V and 2 from J, leaving 8 bases between them. The CDR3 DNA sequence: TGTGCCAGCAGCTTAGAATGGGACCCTGGAAACACCATATATTTT. Protein sequence: CASSLEWDPGNTIYF.

V usage is TRBV5-1 and J usage is TRBJ1-2, with a tentative D call TRBD1 (5 bases). V dropped 4 bases and J dropped 1 base, with 11 bases sitting between them. Per germline, CDR1 SGHRS and CDR2 YFSETQ. The CDR3 contains 14 residues. CDR3 sequence reads: CASSGGTDNYGYTF. As DNA, the CDR3 is TGCGCCAGCAGCGGAGGGACGGATAACTATGGCTACACCTTC.

This clonotype showed up just a few times. V gene TRBV7-6 combines with J gene TRBJ2-2; TRBD1 might be the D (6 bases). Trimming took off 3 bases at V and 7 bases at J, with 18 bases between the two ends. The CDR3 contains 16 residues. CDR1 and CDR2 from the germline V gene are SGHVS and FNYEAQ. The DNA of the CDR3 is TGTGCCAGCAGCTTTATTGGGCAGGGGTCGAACGGGGAGCTGTTTTTT. This encodes CASSFIGQGSNGELFF.

With respect to this clonotype: A single base separates this from a much larger clone, so it may be a read error. Here the CDR3 omits its conserved ending phenylalanine or tryptophan, so a read error is the likely source. The chain is built from TRBV6-2 or TRBV6-3 and TRBJ2-5, with D maybe TRBD2 (5 bases). Germline V gives CDR1 MNHEY, CDR2 SVGEGT. The CDR3 covers 13 residues. V shed 2 bases and J shed 5 bases, with 9 bases lying between them. The CDR3 reads CASSYRGEETQYL. CDR3 DNA: TGTGCCAGCAGTTACCGGGGAGAGGAGACCCAGTACCTC.

This clonotype was counted many times. The chain employs TRBV3-1 and TRBJ1-2; perhaps TRBD1 as D (5 bases). The germline CDR1 and CDR2 sequences are LGHDT and YNNKEL (reference sequence). The CDR3 covers 12 residues. The germline V and J ends were trimmed by 4 bases and 8 bases, with 11 bases remaining between them. CDR3 coding DNA: TGTGCCAGCAGCCCGGGACCGGAGGGCTACACCTTC. Its protein product is CASSPGPEGYTF. Drawing the rest from reference TRBV3-1 and TRBJ1-2, the complete variable domain is DTAVSQTPKYLVTQMGNDKSIKCEQNLGHDTMYWYKQDSKKFLKIMFSYNNKELIINETVPNRFSPKSPDKAHLNLHINSLELGDSAVYFCASSPGPEGYTFGSGTRLTVV.

In the case of this clonotype: One end of the junction fails to match germline, which may point to a read error. The genes are TRBV12-3 or TRBV12-4 and TRBJ1-6; no definite D call. CDR3 length: 15 residues. CDR3 sequence reads: CASSLGPDSGSPLHF. The CDR3 coding sequence is TGTGCCAGCAGCTTAGGCCCTGATTCGGGCTCACCCCTCCACTTT.

This clonotype turned up a few times. This rearrangement joins TRBV6-1 to TRBJ2-6; D is unresolved. Germline V gene sequence: CDR1 MNHNS, CDR2 SASEGT. Trimming pared 2 bases from V and 0 bases from J, leaving 8 bases between. CDR3 size: 16 residues. The chain's CDR3 is CASSESASSGANVLTF. The DNA for the CDR3 is TGTGCCAGCAGTGAATCGGCAAGCTCTGGGGCCAACGTCCTGACTTTC.

The chain employs TRBV20-1 and TRBJ1-2, with D hard to call. The V end lost 3 bases, the J end lost 7 bases, and 9 bases lay between the germline ends. The CDR3 consists of 11 residues. Germline CDR1 is DFQATT and CDR2 is SNEGSKA (reference sequence). DNA for the CDR3: TGCAGTGCTAGTTTAAGCTCTGGCTACACCTTC. Its translation is CSASLSSGYTF.

Ten or more counts support this clonotype. The chain links TRBV30 to TRBJ2-5; D is undetermined. The CDR3 is 11 amino acids. V was pared by 0 bases and J by 4 bases, with 3 bases between. From germline, CDR1 is GTSNPN and CDR2 SVGIG (reference sequence). The DNA for the CDR3 is TGTGCCTGGAGTGTGAGAGAGACCCAGTACTTC. Its protein is CAWSVRETQYF.

The genes are TRBV19 and TRBJ2-7, with 11 nucleotides matching TRBD1. The CDR3 is 14 residues long. V lost 4 bases to trimming and J lost 3 bases; unmatched junction nucleotides: 2. Looked up from germline, CDR1 is LNHDA and CDR2 is SQIVND (reference sequence). The CDR3, as DNA: TGTGCCAGTAGTACGGACAGGGGGCTCTACGAGCAGTACTTC. This translates into CASSTDRGLYEQYF.

This clonotype was counted at least ten times. The rearrangement joins TRBV6-5 to TRBJ2-6; 11 bases align to TRBD2. The CDR3 is 18 amino acids. Germline V gene lookup returns CDR1 MNHEY and CDR2 SVGAGI. After removal of 2 bases from V and 0 bases from J, the junction contained 3 bases not matched to a gene. The CDR3 DNA follows: TGTGCCAGCAGTTACCGACTAGCGGGGCCCTCTGGGGCCAACGTCCTGACTTTC. Amino acid sequence: CASSYRLAGPSGANVLTF.

This chain connects TRBV18 to TRBJ2-3; D tentatively reads TRBD1 or TRBD2 (5 bases each). V shed 6 bases and J shed 0 bases, with 10 bases lying between them. The CDR3 contains 14 residues. The germline gives CDR1 KGHSH, CDR2 LQKENI. Here the CDR3 reads CASSGVISTDTQYF. The CDR3 DNA reads TGTGCCAGCTCGGGGGTTATTAGCACAGATACGCAGTATTTT.

This clonotype has a handful of counts. This rearrangement joins TRBV5-1 to TRBJ2-5, with 10 bases lining up with TRBD2. V lost 3 bases to trimming and J lost 0 bases; unmatched junction nucleotides: 14. Germline CDR1 reads SGHRS; CDR2 reads YFSETQ. This CDR3 region has 19 residues. CDR3 region: CASSYGLAASRGYQETQYF. CDR3 DNA: TGCGCCAGCAGCTACGGACTAGCGGCTTCGAGGGGGTACCAAGAGACCCAGTACTTC.

The chain is built from TRBV20-1 and TRBJ2-7; perhaps TRBD2 as D (5 bases). CDR1 is DFQATT and CDR2 is SNEGSKA in the germline V gene (reference sequence). The CDR3 sequence is 12 residues long. V was clipped by 3 bases and J by 7 bases, with 13 bases between them. CDR3 in amino acids: CSASPLANEQYF. As DNA, the CDR3 is TGCAGTGCTAGTCCGCTAGCTAATGAGCAGTACTTC.

This clonotype was found many times. The chain recombines TRBV12-3 or TRBV12-4 with TRBJ1-1; D might be TRBD1 (6 bases). Trimming took 4 bases from V and 1 from J, leaving 10 bases between them. This CDR3 contains 14 residues. The CDR3 nucleotides read TGTGCCAGCAGTTCAGGGGCCCCGAACACTGAAGCTTTCTTT. It codes for CASSSGAPNTEAFF.

This clonotype was seen a handful of times. The chain recombines TRBV6-1 with TRBJ1-3; 7 positions agree with TRBD1. Germline V CDR1 and CDR2: MNHNS, SASEGT. V lost 3 bases, J lost 2 bases, and 10 bases stayed unmatched. CDR3 length: 17 residues. In DNA form, the CDR3 reads TGTGCCAGCAGTGAGATTATATTGACAGGGACTGGAAACACCATATATTTT. Protein product: CASSEIILTGTGNTIYF.

J is TRBJ1-3 and V is TRBV6-1; D gene unclear. V lost 2 bases, J lost 2 bases, and 10 bases lay in between. CDR1 and CDR2 (germline): MNHNS, SASEGT. The CDR3 has 15 residues. The CDR3 protein is CASSEFERAGNTIYF. The CDR3 nucleotides read TGTGCCAGCAGTGAATTTGAAAGGGCTGGAAACACCATATATTTT.

This clonotype was counted many times. This chain links TRBV20-1 with TRBJ2-7; D is perhaps TRBD1 (6 bases). Per germline, CDR1 DFQATT and CDR2 SNEGSKA (reference sequence). The CDR3 length is 14 residues. V shed 4 bases and J shed 0 bases, with 13 bases lying between them. CDR3 amino acids: CSATGAGISYEQYF. CDR3 in DNA: TGCAGTGCTACAGGGGCTGGAATCTCCTACGAGCAGTACTTC.

This clonotype was detected ten times or more. This rearrangement joins TRBV7-9 to TRBJ2-7, with no clear D. The CDR3 totals 16 residues. The V and J ends lost 7 bases and 7 bases respectively, with 26 bases between them. The V gene's germline CDR1 is SEHNR and CDR2 FQNEAQ (reference sequence). The CDR3 loop is CASTWLLLAIVGEQYF. The CDR3 region has the DNA TGTGCCAGCACCTGGCTGCTCCTGGCCATAGTGGGAGAGCAGTACTTC.

Turning to this clonotype: The junction departs from the called germline gene at one end, perhaps through a read error. The rearrangement links TRBV2 to TRBJ2-2; possible D gene TRBD2, 6 bases. This CDR3 comprises 14 residues. Germline V lookup: CDR1 SNHLY, CDR2 FYNNEI. The CDR3 here is CASLEGRNTGGLFF. The CDR3 region has the DNA TGTGCCAGCCTAGAGGGGCGGAACACCGGGGGGCTGTTTTTT. Full variable domain (outside the CDR3, taken from reference TRBV2 and TRBJ2-2): EPEVTQTPSHQVTQMGQEVILRCVPISNHLYFYWYRQILGQKVEFLVSFYNNEISEKSEIFDDQFSVERPDGSNFTLKIRSTKLEDSAMYFCASLEGRNTGGLFFGEGSRLTVL.

This clonotype was found many times. The V gene is TRBV24-1, the J gene TRBJ2-5, with D maybe TRBD1 (6 bases). The CDR3 has 15 residues. V lost 9 bases to trimming and J lost 4 bases, with 20 bases between them. CDR1 and CDR2 (germline): KGHDR, SFDVKD. The CDR3 protein is CATGIMTGSGETQYF. CDR3 DNA sequence: TGTGCCACCGGGATTATGACAGGATCAGGAGAGACCCAGTACTTC.